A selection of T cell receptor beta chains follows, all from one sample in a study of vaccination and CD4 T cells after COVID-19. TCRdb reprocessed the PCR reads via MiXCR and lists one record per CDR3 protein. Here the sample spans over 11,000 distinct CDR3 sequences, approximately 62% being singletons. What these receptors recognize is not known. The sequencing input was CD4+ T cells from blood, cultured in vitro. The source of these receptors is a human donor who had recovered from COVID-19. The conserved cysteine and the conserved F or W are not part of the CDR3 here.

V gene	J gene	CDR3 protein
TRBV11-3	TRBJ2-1	ASRPFTGGVDNEQF
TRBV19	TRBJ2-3	ATGRTGETARDTQY
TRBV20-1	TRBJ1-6	SAPPDGGQGSPLH
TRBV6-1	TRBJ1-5	ASREGHQPQH
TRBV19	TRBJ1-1	ASSITGMNTEAF
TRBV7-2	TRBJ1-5	ASSRESKRAQH
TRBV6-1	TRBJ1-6	ASSPRGRVGESPLH
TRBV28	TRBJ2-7	ASSFNHYEQY
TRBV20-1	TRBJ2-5	SAIGGTAVETQY
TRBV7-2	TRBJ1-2	ASSSPTGDYGYT
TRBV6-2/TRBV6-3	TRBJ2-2	ASSGQRRTNTGELF
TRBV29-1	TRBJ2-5	SVATGGEETQY
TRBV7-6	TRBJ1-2	ASSTWTGSSYGYT
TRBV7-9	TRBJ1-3	ASSLDRTSGNTIY
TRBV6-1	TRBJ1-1	AISESGGAKAF
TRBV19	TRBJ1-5	ASGGSNQPQH
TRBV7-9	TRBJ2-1	ASSLTGRTGGEQF
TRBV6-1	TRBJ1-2	ASSSGTGGGYGYT
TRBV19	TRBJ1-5	ASSMLISNQPQH
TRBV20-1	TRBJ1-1	SASREGTGSAEAF
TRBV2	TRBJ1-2	ASSEAGGRDYGYT
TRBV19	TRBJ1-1	ASSTGQLNTEAF
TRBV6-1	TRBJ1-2	ASRPGWGTNYGYT
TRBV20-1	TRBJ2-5	SAERPGRAQETQY
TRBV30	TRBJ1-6	AWSTGVAPLH
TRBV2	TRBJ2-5	ASSGLLAGGTYQETQY
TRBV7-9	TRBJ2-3	ASSSPSGSGGTDTQY
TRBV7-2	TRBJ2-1	ASSTRDRALSSYNEQF
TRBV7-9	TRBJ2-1	ASTRSFAVYNEQF
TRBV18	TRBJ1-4	ASSPGTNEKLF
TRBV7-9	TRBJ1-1	ASSLPGVRDTEAF
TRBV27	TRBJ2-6	ASSLAGGPGANVLT
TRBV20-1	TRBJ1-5	SASLDRGQPQH
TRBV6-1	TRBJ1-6	ASSDVRVRDNSPLH
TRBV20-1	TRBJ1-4	CARDSGQTNEKLF
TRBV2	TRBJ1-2	ASSERTAGSGYT
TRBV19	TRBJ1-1	ASSIGVTTEAF